The 24 T cell receptor beta chains below were found in one sample sequenced in a study of cytomegalovirus exposure and HLA in healthy donors. In the PCR, 60 Vbeta and 13 Jbeta primers were used. The repertoire was sequenced with immunoSEQ multiplex PCR; TCRdb's copy has only in-frame clones and lacks some. Here the sample spans roughly 130,000 clones, around 80% being singletons. Material for sequencing was PBMCs. Source of these receptors: a male donor in good health and CMV-seropositive.

V is TRBV2 and J is TRBJ2-1; weak D call: TRBD2 (6 bases). Germline CDR1 SNHLY, CDR2 FYNNEI. This CDR3 has 12 amino acids. V dropped 7 bases and J dropped 10 bases, with 14 bases sitting between them. The CDR3 DNA sequence: TGTGCCAGCACCCTACGGGGGTTAGAGCAGTTCTTC. Its translation: CASTLRGLEQFF.

The chain links TRBV13 to TRBJ2-1, with 8 bases that match TRBD1. The V and J ends lost 5 bases and 0 bases, in that order; junction bases with no gene match: 12. The CDR3 has 18 amino acids. Per germline, CDR1 PRHDT and CDR2 FYEKMQ (reference sequence). CDR3 amino acids: CASSLRPLQGGSYNEQFF. The CDR3 DNA reads TGTGCCAGCAGCCTGCGGCCGCTACAGGGGGGCTCCTACAATGAGCAGTTCTTC.

J is TRBJ2-7 and V is TRBV7-2, with 9 bases fitting TRBD1. CDR1 is SGHTA and CDR2 is FQGNSA in the germline V gene. The ends lost 1 base at V and 2 bases at J; junction bases unmatched: 6. This CDR3 contains 16 residues. CDR3 DNA: TGTGCCAGCAGCTTAGACCGGGACAGGGCCGCCTACGAGCAGTACTTC. Protein product: CASSLDRDRAAYEQYF.

The rearrangement uses TRBV7-2 and TRBJ2-7; maybe TRBD1 (6 bases). The V end was cut by 1 base, the J end by 4 bases, with 11 bases between. CDR1 SGHTA and CDR2 FQGNSA come from the germline V gene. The length of the CDR3 is 14 residues. CDR3 loop: CASSLGQRGYEQYF. In DNA, the CDR3 is TGTGCCAGCAGCTTAGGTCAGAGGGGGTACGAGCAGTACTTC.

The rearrangement uses TRBV18 and TRBJ2-7; TRBD1 matches 7 bases. The CDR3 extends over 14 amino acids. The junction had 2 bases not matched to a gene; V was cut back by 0 bases and J by 3 bases. The V gene's germline CDR1 is KGHSH and CDR2 LQKENI. The CDR3 sequence is CASSPPDRVYEQYF. DNA of the CDR3: TGTGCCAGCTCACCACCCGACAGGGTCTACGAGCAGTACTTC.

This chain links TRBV10-3 with TRBJ1-3; TRBD1 matches at 9 bases. V gave up 5 bases and J gave up 0 bases; unmatched junction bases: 8. This CDR3 has 17 residues. Germline V gives CDR1 ENHRY, CDR2 SYGVKD. CDR3 in amino acids: CAISTGTGIFSGNTIYF. The CDR3 DNA is TGTGCCATCAGTACCGGGACAGGGATCTTCTCTGGAAACACCATATATTTT.

The rearrangement links TRBV19 to TRBJ2-7, with a possible D match to TRBD2 (5 bases). This CDR3 region has 14 residues. CDR1 and CDR2 from the germline V gene are LNHDA and SQIVND (reference sequence). V was shortened by 3 bases and J by 0 bases, with 9 bases between the two germline ends. CDR3 amino acids: CASSIPGSSYEQYF. CDR3 DNA: TGTGCCAGTAGTATTCCGGGGAGCTCCTACGAGCAGTACTTC.

This chain connects TRBV7-3 to TRBJ2-2; D is undetermined. Trimming removed 3 bases from V and 6 bases from J, with 5 bases in between. The CDR3 runs to 12 residues. Germline values: CDR1 SGHTA, CDR2 FQGTGA. The CDR3 loop reads CASSFVAGELFF. CDR3 in DNA: TGTGCCAGCAGCTTTGTAGCCGGGGAGCTGTTTTTT.

This clone has more than one count but fewer than ten. The chain employs TRBV5-6 and TRBJ1-4; perhaps TRBD1 as D (6 bases). CDR1 SGHDT and CDR2 YYEEEE come from the germline V gene. V was pared by 5 bases and J by 5 bases, with 19 bases between. The CDR3 consists of 16 residues. CDR3 bases: TGTGCCAGCAGAACGGTAGGGGGACCTTTAAATGAAAAACTGTTTTTT. It translates to CASRTVGGPLNEKLFF.

The chain is built from TRBV27 and TRBJ1-4, with D uncertain. The germline V gene encodes CDR1 MNHEY and CDR2 SMNVEV (reference sequence). Trimming shortened V by 3 bases and J by 0 bases, and 23 bases separated the two germline ends. This CDR3 spans 20 amino acids. CDR3 in amino acids: CASSLRGMGKEPTTNEKLFF. CDR3 in DNA: TGTGCCAGCAGTTTGAGAGGGATGGGGAAAGAACCCACAACTAATGAAAAACTGTTTTTT.

The chain joins TRBV6-4 to TRBJ2-1; TRBD1 aligns across 7 bases. The ends lost 2 bases at V and 5 bases at J; junction bases unmatched: 18. The CDR3 loop spans 19 amino acids. CDR1 MRHNA and CDR2 SNTAGT come from the germline V gene. CDR3 sequence (DNA): TGTGCCAGCAGTGACCGAGGGGCCACTTACGGGACAGCGAACAATGAGCAGTTCTTC. Translating gives CASSDRGATYGTANNEQFF.

The chain employs TRBV4-1 and TRBJ1-1; a possible D gene is TRBD1 (6 bases). Looked up from germline, CDR1 is MGHRA and CDR2 is YSYEKL. The CDR3 consists of 15 residues. Deletions cut 1 base from V and 0 bases from J, with 9 bases between. This CDR3 is CASSQGQGLNTEAFF. The CDR3, as DNA: TGCGCCAGCAGCCAAGGTCAGGGGCTGAACACTGAAGCTTTCTTT.

V is TRBV10-3 and J is TRBJ2-3; D might be TRBD2 (7 bases). The CDR3 runs 16 residues. V lost 6 bases, J lost 2 bases, and 18 bases lay in between. Germline CDR1 reads ENHRY; CDR2 reads SYGVKD. The CDR3 DNA reads as TGTGCCATCAGGGGGGCGGGGGCAGCGGTCACAGATACGCAGTATTTT. Translated, it gives CAIRGAGAAVTDTQYF.

This clone was seen a single time. The J gene is TRBJ2-2, the V gene TRBV10-3; maybe TRBD2 (6 bases). Per the germline V gene, CDR1 is ENHRY and CDR2 is SYGVKD. CDR3 length: 15 residues. The V end lost 0 bases, the J end lost 5 bases, and 10 bases lay between the germline ends. CDR3 bases: TGTGCCATCAGTGAGTCCTGGACTACAACCGGGGAGCTGTTTTTT. This translates into CAISESWTTTGELFF.

This sequence joins TRBV19 and TRBJ2-7, with 11 bases lining up with TRBD1. The V and J ends lost 5 bases and 2 bases, in that order; junction bases with no gene match: 11. This CDR3 contains 17 residues. The germline gives CDR1 LNHDA, CDR2 SQIVND (reference sequence). The CDR3 loop is CASSRKPGQGGPYEQYF. The CDR3 DNA follows: TGTGCCAGTAGTCGGAAACCGGGACAGGGGGGACCCTACGAGCAGTACTTC. Full variable domain (missing parts from reference TRBV19 and TRBJ2-7): DGGITQSPKYLFRKEGQNVTLSCEQNLNHDAMYWYRQDPGQGLRLIYYSQIVNDFQKGDIAEGYSVSREKKESFPLTVTSAQKNPTAFYLCASSRKPGQGGPYEQYFGPGTRLTVT.

This clone was recorded only once. The rearrangement links TRBV5-1 to TRBJ2-7; 9 nucleotides match TRBD1. Germline trimming cut 4 bases from V and 3 bases from J; bases unmatched to any gene: 5. CDR1 and CDR2 (germline): SGHRS, YFSETQ. This CDR3 comprises 14 residues. The CDR3 spells CASSTRQGGYEQYF. In DNA form, the CDR3 reads TGCGCCAGCAGCACAAGACAGGGGGGCTACGAGCAGTACTTC.

V is TRBV7-2 and J is TRBJ2-7; 8 bases line up with TRBD1. This CDR3 is 15 amino acids long. The germline gives CDR1 SGHTA, CDR2 FQGNSA. Losses at the gene ends were 2 bases for V and 3 bases for J; bases not matched to a gene: 6. The CDR3 here is CASSLRTGSFYEQYF. The CDR3 DNA is TGTGCCAGCAGCTTAAGGACAGGGTCGTTCTACGAGCAGTACTTC.

Sample share makes this clone medium-sized. This rearrangement joins TRBV5-8 to TRBJ2-7; TRBD2 aligns across 11 bases. There are 16 residues in the CDR3. Germline lookup yields CDR1 SGHTS and CDR2 YDEGEE. The V segment lost 0 bases and the J segment 3 bases; nucleotides outside the gene matches: 5. CDR3: CASSLAASGGNYEQYF. CDR3 in DNA: TGTGCCAGCAGCTTGGCCGCTAGCGGGGGGAACTACGAGCAGTACTTC.

The chain has TRBV11-2 and TRBJ2-7; tentatively, D is TRBD1 (6 bases). Germline CDR1 reads SGHAT; CDR2 reads FQNNGV. Trimming stripped 5 bases from V and 5 bases from J, with 10 bases between. The CDR3 runs to 12 residues. CDR3 sequence: CASSPQGDEQYF. The CDR3 DNA sequence: TGTGCCAGCAGCCCACAGGGTGACGAGCAGTACTTC.

V and J are TRBV5-1 and TRBJ2-3, with D unresolved. V shed 0 bases and J shed 1 base, with 9 bases lying between them. CDR3 length: 15 residues. Germline CDR1 reads SGHRS; CDR2 reads YFSETQ. For the CDR3, the DNA is TGCGCCAGCAGCTTGGGGCTTACCCGCACAGATACGCAGTATTTT. The encoded protein is CASSLGLTRTDTQYF.

The rearrangement links TRBV27 to TRBJ1-3, with a weak D call TRBD1 (5 bases). Trimming took 3 bases from V and 4 from J, leaving 16 bases between them. Germline V gene data show CDR1 as MNHEY and CDR2 as SMNVEV (reference sequence). CDR3 length: 16 amino acids. Here the CDR3 reads CASSFSGYGGGNTIYF. CDR3 nucleotide sequence: TGTGCCAGCAGTTTCTCAGGGTACGGTGGAGGAAACACCATATATTTT.

The V call is TRBV5-1, the J call TRBJ1-1; 9 bases fit TRBD1. The V and J ends lost 4 bases and 3 bases, in that order; junction bases with no gene match: 10. From germline, CDR1 is SGHRS and CDR2 YFSETQ. CDR3 size: 16 residues. CDR3 sequence: CASSTHPTGGDTEAFF. The CDR3 nucleotides read TGCGCCAGCAGCACCCACCCGACAGGGGGTGACACTGAAGCTTTCTTT.

This chain uses TRBV7-2 with TRBJ2-2, with D possibly being TRBD2 (5 bases). The CDR3 has 14 residues. The V and J ends lost 5 bases and 2 bases respectively, with 9 bases between them. Per germline, CDR1 SGHTA and CDR2 FQGNSA. Here the CDR3 DNA reads TGTGCCAGCAGCGTCGGGGTTAACACCGGGGAGCTGTTTTTT. Translating gives CASSVGVNTGELFF.

DNA of the CDR3: TGTGCCTGGGCCCCGAGACTCAACACTGAAGCTTTCTTT. It yields the protein CAWAPRLNTEAFF. The chain uses TRBV30 and TRBJ1-1; D is unresolved. V was cut by 5 bases and J by 2 bases, with 12 bases left in between. The CDR3 totals 13 residues. Looked up from germline, CDR1 is GTSNPN and CDR2 is SVGIG (reference sequence).